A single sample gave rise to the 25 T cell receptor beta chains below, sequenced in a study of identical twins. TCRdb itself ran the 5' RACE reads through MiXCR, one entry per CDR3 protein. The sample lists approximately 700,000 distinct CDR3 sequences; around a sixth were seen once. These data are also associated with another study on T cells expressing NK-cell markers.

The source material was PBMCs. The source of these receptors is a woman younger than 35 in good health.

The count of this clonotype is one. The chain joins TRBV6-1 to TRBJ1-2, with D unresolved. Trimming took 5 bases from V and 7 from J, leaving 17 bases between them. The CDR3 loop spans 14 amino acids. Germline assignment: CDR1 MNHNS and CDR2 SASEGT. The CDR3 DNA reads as TGTGCCAGCAGTCCCGGCCGCGTGAGCGGTGGCTACACCTTC. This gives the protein CASSPGRVSGGYTF.

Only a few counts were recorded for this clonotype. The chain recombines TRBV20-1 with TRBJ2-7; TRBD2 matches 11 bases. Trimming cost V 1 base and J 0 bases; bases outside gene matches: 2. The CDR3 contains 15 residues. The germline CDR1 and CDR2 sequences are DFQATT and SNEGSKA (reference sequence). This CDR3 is CSARASGRSSYEQYF. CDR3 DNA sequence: TGCAGTGCTAGAGCTAGCGGGAGGAGCTCCTACGAGCAGTACTTC.

The CDR3 loop reads CASSLIAGGITDTQYF. CDR3 sequence (DNA): TGTGCCAGCAGCCTAATAGCGGGGGGGATCACAGATACGCAGTATTTT. V and J are TRBV5-6 and TRBJ2-3; TRBD2 matches at 11 bases. Germline CDR1 and CDR2: SGHDT and YYEEEE. The V and J ends lost 4 bases and 2 bases, in that order; junction bases with no gene match: 6. This CDR3 has 16 amino acids.

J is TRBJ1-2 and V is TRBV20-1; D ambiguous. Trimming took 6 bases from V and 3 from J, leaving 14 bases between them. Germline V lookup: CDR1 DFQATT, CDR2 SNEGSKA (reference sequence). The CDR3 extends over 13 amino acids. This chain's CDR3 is CSATHRLYYGYTF. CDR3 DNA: TGCAGTGCAACACACCGGCTGTACTATGGCTACACCTTC.

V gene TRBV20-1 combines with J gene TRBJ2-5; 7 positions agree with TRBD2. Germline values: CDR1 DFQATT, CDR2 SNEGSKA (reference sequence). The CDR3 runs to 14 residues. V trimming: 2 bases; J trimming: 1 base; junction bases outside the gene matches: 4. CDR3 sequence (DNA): TGCAGTGCTAGATCCGGGACTATCCAAGAGACCCAGTACTTC. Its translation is CSARSGTIQETQYF.

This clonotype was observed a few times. CDR3 region: CASSYLRYWANVLTF. The CDR3 DNA sequence: TGTGCCAGCAGTTATTTGCGATACTGGGCCAACGTCCTGACTTTC. The chain couples TRBV6-5 to TRBJ2-6, with D uncertain. Germline CDR1 reads MNHEY; CDR2 reads SVGAGI. The CDR3 sequence is 15 residues long. V lost 3 bases and J lost 5, with 11 bases in between.

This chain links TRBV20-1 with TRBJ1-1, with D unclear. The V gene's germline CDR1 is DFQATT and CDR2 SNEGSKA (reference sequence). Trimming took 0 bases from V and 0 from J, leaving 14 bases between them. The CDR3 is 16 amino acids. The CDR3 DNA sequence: TGCAGTGCTAGAGATCTGAGCCAGGCCATGAACACTGAAGCTTTCTTT. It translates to CSARDLSQAMNTEAFF.

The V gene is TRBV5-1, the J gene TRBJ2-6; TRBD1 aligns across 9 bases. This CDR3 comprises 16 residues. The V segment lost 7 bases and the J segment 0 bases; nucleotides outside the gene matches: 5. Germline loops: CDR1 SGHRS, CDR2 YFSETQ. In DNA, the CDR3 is TGCGCCAGCCGGACAGGGGTTACCTCTGGGGCCAACGTCCTGACTTTC. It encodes CASRTGVTSGANVLTF.

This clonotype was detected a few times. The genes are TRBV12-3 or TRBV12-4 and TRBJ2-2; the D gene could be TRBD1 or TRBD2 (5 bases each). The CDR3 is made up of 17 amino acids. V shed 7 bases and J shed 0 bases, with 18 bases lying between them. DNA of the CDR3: TGTGCCAGCACCAACCCGCTAGGGGACGCGAACACCGGGGAGCTGTTTTTT. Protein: CASTNPLGDANTGELFF.

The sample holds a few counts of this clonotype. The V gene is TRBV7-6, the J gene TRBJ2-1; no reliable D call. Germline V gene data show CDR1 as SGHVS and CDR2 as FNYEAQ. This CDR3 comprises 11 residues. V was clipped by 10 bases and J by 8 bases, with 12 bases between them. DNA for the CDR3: TGTGCCACCCTAGTCGGCTATGAGCAGTTCTTC. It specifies CATLVGYEQFF.

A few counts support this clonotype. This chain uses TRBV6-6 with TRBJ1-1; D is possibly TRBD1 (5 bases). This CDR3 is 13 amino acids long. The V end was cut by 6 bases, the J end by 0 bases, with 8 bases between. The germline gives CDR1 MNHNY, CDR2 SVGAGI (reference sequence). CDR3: CASRGPLNTEAFF. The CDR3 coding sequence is TGTGCCAGCAGGGGGCCATTGAACACTGAAGCTTTCTTT.

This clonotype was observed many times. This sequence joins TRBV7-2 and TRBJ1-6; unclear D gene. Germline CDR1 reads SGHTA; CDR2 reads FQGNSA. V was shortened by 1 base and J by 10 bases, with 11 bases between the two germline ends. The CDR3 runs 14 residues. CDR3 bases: TGTGCCAGCAGCTTAGAGGCAGGCCGGTCACCCCTCCACTTT. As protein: CASSLEAGRSPLHF.

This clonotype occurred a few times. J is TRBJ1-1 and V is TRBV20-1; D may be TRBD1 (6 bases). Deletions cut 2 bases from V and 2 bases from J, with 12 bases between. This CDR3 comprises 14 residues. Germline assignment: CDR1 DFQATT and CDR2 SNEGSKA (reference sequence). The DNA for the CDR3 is TGCAGTGCTAGAATGGGGGGCGCAAACACTGAAGCTTTCTTT. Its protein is CSARMGGANTEAFF.

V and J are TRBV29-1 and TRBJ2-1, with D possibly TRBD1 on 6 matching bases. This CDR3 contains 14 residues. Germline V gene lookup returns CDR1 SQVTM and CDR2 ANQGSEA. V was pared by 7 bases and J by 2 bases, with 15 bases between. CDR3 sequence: CSAGRGTTYNEQFF. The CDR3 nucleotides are TGCAGCGCCGGGCGAGGGACAACCTACAATGAGCAGTTCTTC.

The CDR3 bases are TGTGCCAGCAGCCCAGATCTGAGCCCCCCCCGGGGAAATGAGCAGTTCTTC. This translates into CASSPDLSPPRGNEQFF. The chain uses TRBV7-9 and TRBJ2-1, with TRBD2 as a possible D gene (5 bases). From germline, CDR1 is SEHNR and CDR2 FQNEAQ (reference sequence). The CDR3 covers 17 residues. Deletions cut 5 bases from V and 7 bases from J, with 24 bases between.

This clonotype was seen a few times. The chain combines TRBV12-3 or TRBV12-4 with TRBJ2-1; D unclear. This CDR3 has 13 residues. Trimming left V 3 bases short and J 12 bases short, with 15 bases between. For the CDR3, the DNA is TGTGCCAGCAGTTTTTTGGGCCGAGACTGGCAGTTCTTC. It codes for CASSFLGRDWQFF.

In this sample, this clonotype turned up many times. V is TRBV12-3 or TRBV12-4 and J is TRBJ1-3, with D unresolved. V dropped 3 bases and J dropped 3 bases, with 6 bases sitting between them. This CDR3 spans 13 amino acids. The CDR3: CASSFRDGNTIYF. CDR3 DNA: TGTGCCAGCAGTTTCCGGGATGGAAACACCATATATTTT.

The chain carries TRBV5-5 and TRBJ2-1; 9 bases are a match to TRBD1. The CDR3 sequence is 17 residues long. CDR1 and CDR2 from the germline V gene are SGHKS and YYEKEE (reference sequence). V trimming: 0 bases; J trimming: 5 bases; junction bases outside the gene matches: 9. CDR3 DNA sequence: TGTGCCAGCAGCTTGGGCGGGACAGGGCCCCCCCACAATGAGCAGTTCTTC. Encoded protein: CASSLGGTGPPHNEQFF.

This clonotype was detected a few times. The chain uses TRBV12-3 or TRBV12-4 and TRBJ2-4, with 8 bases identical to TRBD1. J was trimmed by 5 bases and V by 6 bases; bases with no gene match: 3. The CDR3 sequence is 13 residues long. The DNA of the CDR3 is TGTGCCAGCAGCGGACAGGGACAAAACATTCAGTACTTC. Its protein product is CASSGQGQNIQYF.

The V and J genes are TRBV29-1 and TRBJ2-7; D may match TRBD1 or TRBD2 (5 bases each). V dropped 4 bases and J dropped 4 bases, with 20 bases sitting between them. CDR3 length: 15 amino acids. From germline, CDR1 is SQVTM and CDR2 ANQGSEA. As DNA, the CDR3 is TGCAGCGTTGTCGGCTTGGGTGCAGGGACGTACGAGCAGTACTTC. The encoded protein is CSVVGLGAGTYEQYF.

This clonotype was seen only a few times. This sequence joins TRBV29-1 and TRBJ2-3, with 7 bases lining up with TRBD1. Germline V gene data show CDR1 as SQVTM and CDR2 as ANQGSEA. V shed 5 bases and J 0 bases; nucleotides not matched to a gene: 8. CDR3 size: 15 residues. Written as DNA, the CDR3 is TGCAGCGTTTCACAAGACAGGGATAGCACAGATACGCAGTATTTT. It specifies CSVSQDRDSTDTQYF.

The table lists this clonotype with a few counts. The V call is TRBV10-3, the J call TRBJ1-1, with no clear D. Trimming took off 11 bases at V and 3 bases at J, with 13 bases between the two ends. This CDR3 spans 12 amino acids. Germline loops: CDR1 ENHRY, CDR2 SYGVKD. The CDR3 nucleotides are TGTGCCCTCGGGGAGCGGGACACTGAAGCTTTCTTT. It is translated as CALGERDTEAFF.

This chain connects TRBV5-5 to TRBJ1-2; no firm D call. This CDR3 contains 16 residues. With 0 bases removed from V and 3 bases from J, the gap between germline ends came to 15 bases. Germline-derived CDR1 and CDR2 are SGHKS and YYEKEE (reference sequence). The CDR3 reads CASSLDAFIRDYGYTF. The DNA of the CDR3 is TGTGCCAGCAGCTTGGATGCATTTATTAGAGACTATGGCTACACCTTC. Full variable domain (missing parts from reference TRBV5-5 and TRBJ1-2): DAGVTQSPTHLIKTRGQQVTLRCSPISGHKSVSWYQQVLGQGPQFIFQYYEKEERGRGNFPDRFSARQFPNYSSELNVNALLLGDSALYLCASSLDAFIRDYGYTFGSGTRLTVV.

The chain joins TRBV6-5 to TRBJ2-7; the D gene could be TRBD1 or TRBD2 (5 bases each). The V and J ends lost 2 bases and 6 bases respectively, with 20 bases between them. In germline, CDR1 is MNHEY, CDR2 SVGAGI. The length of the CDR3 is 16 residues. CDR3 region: CASSYRDATPIIEQYF. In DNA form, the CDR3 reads TGTGCCAGCAGTTACCGGGACGCGACCCCCATTATCGAGCAGTACTTC.

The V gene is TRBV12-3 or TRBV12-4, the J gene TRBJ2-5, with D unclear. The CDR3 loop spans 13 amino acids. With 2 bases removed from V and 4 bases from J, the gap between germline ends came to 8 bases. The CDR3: CASSLISAETQYF. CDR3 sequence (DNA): TGTGCCAGCAGTTTAATCTCGGCAGAGACCCAGTACTTC.